A selection of T cell receptor beta chains follows, all from one sample in a study of blood T cells in healthy people across ages. In TCRdb, the 5' RACE reads were re-called with MiXCR into one record per CDR3 protein. The sample holds 660,000 or so distinct CDR3 sequences, roughly 53% seen once. Sequenced material: blood. The receptors were gathered from a man in his sixties in good health. CDR3s include the opening cysteine and the closing phenylalanine or tryptophan. Fields, in order: D gene, J gene, V gene, clone size, CDR3 protein, CDR3 DNA. A D gene is named only where the DNA matches it firmly. A row's size may be missing; if present it is once, few, many or a size class.

NA | TRBJ2-5 | TRBV10-3 | NA | CAISNPDRFQETQYF | TGTGCCATCAGTAACCCTGACAGGTTCCAAGAGACCCAGTACTTC
NA | TRBJ2-7 | TRBV4-1 | NA | CASSPRRLAYEQYF | TGCGCCAGCAGCCCGAGGAGGCTAGCCTACGAGCAGTACTTC
TRBD1 | TRBJ2-5 | TRBV3-1 | NA | CASSQDQQGARETQYF | TGTGCCAGCAGCCAAGATCAACAGGGGGCTAGGGAGACCCAGTACTTC
NA | TRBJ2-1 | TRBV4-1 | NA | CASSSVPSSYNEQFF | TGCGCCAGCAGCTCGGTACCAAGCTCCTACAATGAGCAGTTCTTC
TRBD1 | TRBJ2-1 | TRBV5-5 | few | CASSGQGGASYNEQFF | TGTGCCAGCAGCGGCCAAGGGGGCGCGTCCTACAATGAGCAGTTCTTC
TRBD1 | TRBJ1-4 | TRBV29-1 | NA | CSVPAGGNEKLFF | TGCAGCGTTCCGGCAGGGGGAAATGAAAAACTGTTTTTT
TRBD2 | TRBJ2-1 | TRBV20-1 | few | CSARPQGTSGNEQFF | TGCAGTGCTAGGCCACAAGGGACTAGCGGAAATGAGCAGTTCTTC
TRBD2 | TRBJ2-1 | TRBV6-5 | NA | CASSPRGVSGGGTQFF | TGTGCCAGCAGTCCCCGTGGGGTTAGCGGGGGGGGTACGCAGTTCTTC
TRBD2 | TRBJ2-5 | TRBV7-2 | many | CASSFSGEETQYF | TGTGCCAGCAGCTTTAGCGGGGAGGAGACCCAGTACTTC
NA | TRBJ2-3 | TRBV4-1 | NA | CASSPLDGGHTDTQYF | TGCGCCAGCAGCCCCCTGGACGGGGGTCACACAGATACGCAGTATTTT
TRBD2 | TRBJ2-3 | TRBV24-1 | few | CATSGGLAGTDTQYF | TGTGCCACCAGTGGGGGACTAGCGGGCACAGATACGCAGTATTTT
NA | TRBJ1-2 | TRBV28 | NA | CASRNTGDIGYTF | TGTGCCAGCAGGAACACAGGAGATATTGGCTACACCTTC
NA | TRBJ2-5 | TRBV6-5 | few | CASRDTLQETQYF | TGTGCCAGCAGGGACACCCTGCAAGAGACCCAGTACTTC
NA | TRBJ1-5 | TRBV5-1 | NA | CASSLYPGSNQPQHF | TGCGCCAGCAGCTTATACCCCGGGAGCAATCAGCCCCAGCATTTT
NA | TRBJ1-2 | TRBV2 | few | CASSDSGVGYTF | TGTGCCAGCAGTGATTCTGGGGTAGGCTACACCTTC
TRBD1 | TRBJ1-4 | TRBV10-3 | NA | CAISAGQGEEKLFF | TGCGCCATCAGTGCGGGACAGGGAGAGGAAAAACTGTTTTTT
NA | TRBJ2-3 | TRBV11-2 | few | CASSLEGRGAVDTQYF | TGTGCCAGCAGCTTAGAGGGGAGAGGGGCTGTGGATACGCAGTATTTT
NA | TRBJ1-2 | TRBV2 | NA | CASSDWGQNYGYTF | TGTGCCAGCAGTGACTGGGGTCAGAACTATGGCTACACCTTC
NA | TRBJ2-3 | TRBV12-3/TRBV12-4 | NA | CASSRQFSTDTQYF | TGTGCCAGCAGTCGACAGTTTAGCACAGATACGCAGTATTTT
NA | TRBJ1-2 | TRBV29-1 | few | CSVPLIDGYTF | TGCAGCGTTCCCTTGATCGATGGCTACACCTTC